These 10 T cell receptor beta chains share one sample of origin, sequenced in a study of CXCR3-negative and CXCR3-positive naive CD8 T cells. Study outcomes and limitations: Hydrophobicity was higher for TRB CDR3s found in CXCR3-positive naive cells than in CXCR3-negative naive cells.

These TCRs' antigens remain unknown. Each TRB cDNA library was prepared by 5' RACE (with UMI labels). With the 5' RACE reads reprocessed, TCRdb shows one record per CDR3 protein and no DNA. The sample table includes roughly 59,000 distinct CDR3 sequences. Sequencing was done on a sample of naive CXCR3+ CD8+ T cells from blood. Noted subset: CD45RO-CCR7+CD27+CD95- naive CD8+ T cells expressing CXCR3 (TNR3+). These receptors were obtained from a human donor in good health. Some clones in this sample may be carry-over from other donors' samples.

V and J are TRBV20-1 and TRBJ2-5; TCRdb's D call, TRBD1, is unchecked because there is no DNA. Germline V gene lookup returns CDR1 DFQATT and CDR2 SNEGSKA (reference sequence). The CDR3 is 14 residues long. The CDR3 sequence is CSASDRGAVETQYF.

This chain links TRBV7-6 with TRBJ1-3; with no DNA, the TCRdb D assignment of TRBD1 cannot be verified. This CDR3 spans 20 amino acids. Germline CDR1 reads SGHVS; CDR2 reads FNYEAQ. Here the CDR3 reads CASSSLRDRDYGFSGNTIYF.

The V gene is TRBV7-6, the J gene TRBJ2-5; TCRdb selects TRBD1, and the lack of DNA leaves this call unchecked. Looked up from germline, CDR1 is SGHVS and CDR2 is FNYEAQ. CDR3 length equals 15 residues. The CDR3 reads CASSEVRGPKETQYF.

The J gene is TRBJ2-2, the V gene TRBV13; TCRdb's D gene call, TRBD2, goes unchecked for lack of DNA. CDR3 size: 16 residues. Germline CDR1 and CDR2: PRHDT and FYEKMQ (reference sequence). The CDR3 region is CASSLGLGWETGELFF.

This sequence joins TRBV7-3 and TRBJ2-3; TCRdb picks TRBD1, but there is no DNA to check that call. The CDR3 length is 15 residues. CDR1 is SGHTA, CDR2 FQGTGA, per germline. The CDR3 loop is CASSSRGLGTDTQYF.

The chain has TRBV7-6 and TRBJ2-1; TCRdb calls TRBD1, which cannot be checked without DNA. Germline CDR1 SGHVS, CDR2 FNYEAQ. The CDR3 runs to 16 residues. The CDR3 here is CASSPPGVASYNEQFF.

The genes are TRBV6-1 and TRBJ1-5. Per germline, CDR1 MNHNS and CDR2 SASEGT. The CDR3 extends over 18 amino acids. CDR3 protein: CASSEYVWGTTSNQPQHF.

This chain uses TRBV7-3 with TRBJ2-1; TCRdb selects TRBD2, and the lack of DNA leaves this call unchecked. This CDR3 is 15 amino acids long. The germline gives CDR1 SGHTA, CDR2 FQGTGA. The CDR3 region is CASSSLAGANNEQFF.

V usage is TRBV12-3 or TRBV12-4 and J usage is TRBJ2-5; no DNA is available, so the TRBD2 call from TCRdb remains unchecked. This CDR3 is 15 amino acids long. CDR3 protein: CANLPERRPQETQYF.

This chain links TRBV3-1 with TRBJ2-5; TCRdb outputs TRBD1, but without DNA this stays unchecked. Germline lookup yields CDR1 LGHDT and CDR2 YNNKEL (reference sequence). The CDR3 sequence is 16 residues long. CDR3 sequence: CASSQARGRPQETQYF.